These 30 T cell receptor beta chains share one sample of origin, sequenced in a study of T-cell memory formation after mild COVID-19. TCRdb re-called the 5' RACE reads with MiXCR, one entry per CDR3 protein. There are 300,000 to 350,000 distinct CDR3 sequences in the sample; roughly an eighth occur only once, and roughly a fifth lies in the top ten. The specimen was PBMCs or a T cell subset sorted from them (not recorded which). All receptors derive from a man aged 18 to 30 who had mild COVID-19 (a few samples of this study predate the infection). Cell type and time point are not known.

V gene TRBV12-2 combines with J gene TRBJ2-3; the table names TRBD1, a call not compared with the DNA. TRBV12-2 constitutes a pseudogene. This CDR3 comprises 15 residues. Written as DNA, the CDR3 is TGTGCAAGTCGCCCCCTCTCTGAAATAACAGATACGCAGTATTTT. This translates into CASRPLSEITDTQYF.

The J gene is TRBJ2-7, the V gene TRBV20-1, with D unresolved. V shed 6 bases and J shed 2 bases, with 17 bases lying between them. The length of the CDR3 is 14 residues. Per germline, CDR1 DFQATT and CDR2 SNEGSKA (reference sequence). The CDR3: CSAYPTGLPYEQYV. The CDR3 DNA reads TGCAGTGCGTACCCTACGGGCCTCCCCTACGAGCAGTACGTC.

The rearrangement uses TRBV20-1 and TRBJ1-1, with D unresolved. CDR1 is DFQATT, CDR2 SNEGSKA, per germline (reference sequence). Trimming left V 0 bases short and J 8 bases short, with 13 bases between. The CDR3 loop spans 13 amino acids. The CDR3, as DNA: TGCAGTGCTAGAGATTTAAGGCTAGAAGAAGCTTTCTTT. This codes for CSARDLRLEEAFF.

The V gene is TRBV28, the J gene TRBJ2-3; TRBD2 aligns across 11 bases. Germline V gives CDR1 MDHEN, CDR2 SYDVKM. V shed 6 bases and J 5 bases; nucleotides not matched to a gene: 16. The CDR3 runs to 18 residues. DNA for the CDR3: TGTGCCAGCAGCCTTGGAGATAGCGGGGGGGCTCGGGGAGATACGCAGTATTTT. It codes for CASSLGDSGGARGDTQYF. Complete variable domain (other parts from reference TRBV28 and TRBJ2-3): DVKVTQSSRYLVKRTGEKVFLECVQDMDHENMFWYRQDPGLGLRLIYFSYDVKMKEKGDIPEGYSVSREKKERFSLILESASTNQTSMYLCASSLGDSGGARGDTQYFGPGTRLTVL.

This clonotype was detected only a few times. CDR3 loop: CSVEDWTTGEYYEQYF. The CDR3 DNA is TGCAGCGTTGAAGATTGGACGACAGGGGAGTATTACGAGCAGTACTTC. The chain joins TRBV29-1 to TRBJ2-7, with 8 bases aligning to TRBD1. The V and J ends lost 0 bases and 4 bases, in that order; junction bases with no gene match: 11. The CDR3 length is 16 residues. Looked up from germline, CDR1 is SQVTM and CDR2 is ANQGSEA.

This clonotype was seen only a few times. The rearrangement uses TRBV7-8 and TRBJ1-1; D is ambiguous. The CDR3 contains 14 residues. Germline V gene data show CDR1 as SGHVS and CDR2 as FQNEAQ. The ends were cut back, 2 bases at V and 0 bases at J, with 7 bases in the middle. Here the CDR3 reads CASSLRRVNTEAFF. The CDR3 coding sequence is TGTGCCAGCAGCTTAAGGCGGGTGAACACTGAAGCTTTCTTT.

There are many counts of this clonotype. The chain uses TRBV12-3 or TRBV12-4 and TRBJ2-7; TRBD1 matches at 8 bases. The junction had 6 bases not matched to a gene; V was cut back by 1 base and J by 7 bases. The CDR3 has 14 amino acids. CDR3 sequence: CASSLGQGAEEQYF. CDR3 nucleotide sequence: TGTGCCAGCAGTTTAGGGCAGGGGGCAGAGGAGCAGTACTTC.

This clonotype has just a few counts. V is TRBV7-2 and J is TRBJ2-3, with unresolved D. The germline V gene has CDR1 SGHTA and CDR2 FQGNSA. The ends were cut back, 4 bases at V and 2 bases at J, with 7 bases in the middle. There are 13 residues in the CDR3. The CDR3 bases are TGTGCCAGCAGCTCAGACTTCACAGATACGCAGTATTTT. Translating gives CASSSDFTDTQYF.

This chain joins TRBV20-1 and TRBJ2-5, with 9 nucleotides matching TRBD1. V lost 5 bases to trimming and J lost 4 bases; unmatched junction nucleotides: 5. This CDR3 is 13 amino acids long. CDR1 and CDR2 from the germline V gene are DFQATT and SNEGSKA (reference sequence). The CDR3 is CSAFRTGAETQYF. DNA for the CDR3: TGCAGTGCTTTCCGGACAGGGGCAGAGACCCAGTACTTC.

There are many counts of this clonotype. The CDR3, as DNA: TGTGCCAGCAGTTTTCGACAGCAAGAGACCCAGTACTTC. This sequence encodes CASSFRQQETQYF. This chain links TRBV12-3 or TRBV12-4 with TRBJ2-5; D is possibly TRBD1 (5 bases). The CDR3 runs to 13 residues. The V and J ends lost 3 bases and 2 bases respectively, with 7 bases between them.

This clonotype was picked up many times. This chain connects TRBV7-9 to TRBJ1-1; possibly TRBD1 for D (6 bases). Germline V lookup: CDR1 SEHNR, CDR2 FQNEAQ (reference sequence). The CDR3 is 13 amino acids. V dropped 4 bases and J dropped 9 bases, with 15 bases sitting between them. The DNA for the CDR3 is TGTGCCAGCAGCTATACAGGGCCGGCCAAAGCTTTCTTT. Encoded protein: CASSYTGPAKAFF.

The V gene is TRBV5-1, the J gene TRBJ2-1; 7 bases match TRBD2. J gave up 5 bases and V 1 base, and 9 bases lay outside the gene matches. CDR1 is SGHRS and CDR2 is YFSETQ in the germline V gene. The CDR3 is 16 residues long. In DNA form, the CDR3 reads TGCGCCAGCAGCTTGAACCCGAGCGGGACCAACAATGAGCAGTTCTTC. Its protein is CASSLNPSGTNNEQFF. The whole variable domain, filled in from reference TRBV5-1 and TRBJ2-1, reads KAGVTQTPRYLIKTRGQQVTLSCSPISGHRSVSWYQQTPGQGLQFLFEYFSETQRNKGNFPGRFSGRQFSNSRSEMNVSTLELGDSALYLCASSLNPSGTNNEQFFGPGTRLTVL.

This clonotype showed up just a few times. Compared with germline, one end of the junction differs, possibly owing to a read error. The V and J genes are TRBV6-2 or TRBV6-3 and TRBJ1-2; D not certain. CDR1 and CDR2 (germline): MNHEY, SVGEGT. The CDR3 runs 12 residues. CDR3 DNA sequence: TGTGCCAGCACCTCGACATCTGGGATTCAGAGCTTC. This gives the protein CASTSTSGIQSF.

This clonotype was detected many times. This chain joins TRBV12-3 or TRBV12-4 and TRBJ1-5; D perhaps matches TRBD1 (6 bases). Trimming took off 6 bases at V and 4 bases at J, with 13 bases between the two ends. The CDR3 is made up of 14 amino acids. DNA for the CDR3: TGTGCCAGCAGCTCTCGGACAGAGAATCAGCCCCAGCATTTT. Protein: CASSSRTENQPQHF.

The chain recombines TRBV6-5 with TRBJ1-1; no clear D. The CDR3 is made up of 12 amino acids. Trimming took 6 bases from V and 6 from J, leaving 11 bases between them. Looked up from germline, CDR1 is MNHEY and CDR2 is SVGAGI. The CDR3 sequence: CASRGPWAEAFF. The CDR3 DNA reads as TGTGCCAGCAGAGGCCCGTGGGCTGAAGCTTTCTTT.

This rearrangement joins TRBV3-1 to TRBJ1-1, with D hard to call. The germline gives CDR1 LGHDT, CDR2 YNNKEL (reference sequence). V was shortened by 2 bases and J by 10 bases, with 14 bases between the two germline ends. This CDR3 has 13 residues. The CDR3, as DNA: TGTGCCAGCAGCCAATTGACGGGAAAAGGAGCTTTCTTT. It translates to CASSQLTGKGAFF.

This clonotype showed up just a few times. V and J are TRBV20-1 and TRBJ2-2; 13 bases line up with TRBD2. V was clipped by 2 bases and J by 3 bases; unmatched bases: 15. There are 20 residues in the CDR3. Germline V CDR1 and CDR2: DFQATT, SNEGSKA (reference sequence). Here the CDR3 reads CSARRRESGTSGTDTGELFF. The CDR3 DNA sequence: TGCAGTGCTAGACGGAGGGAGTCCGGGACTAGCGGGACCGACACCGGGGAGCTGTTTTTT.

The V call is TRBV3-1, the J call TRBJ2-7; D unresolved. The V and J ends lost 3 bases and 8 bases respectively, with 11 bases between them. The germline CDR1 and CDR2 sequences are LGHDT and YNNKEL (reference sequence). The CDR3 has 12 amino acids. The CDR3 reads CASSHESRQQYF. CDR3 nucleotides: TGTGCCAGCAGCCATGAGAGCAGGCAGCAGTACTTC.

This clonotype came up a few times. The chain couples TRBV28 to TRBJ1-6, with TRBD1 matching over 11 bases. The CDR3 has 12 amino acids. Germline trimming cut 10 bases from V and 10 bases from J; bases unmatched to any gene: 3. Germline V gene data show CDR1 as MDHEN and CDR2 as SYDVKM. CDR3 bases: TGTGCCACTGGGACAGGGGGATCACCCCTCCACTTT. As protein: CATGTGGSPLHF.

This clonotype was observed at least ten times. The V call is TRBV4-2, the J call TRBJ1-6; D ambiguous. Per germline, CDR1 LGHNA and CDR2 YNFKEQ. This CDR3 is built from 15 residues. Trimming took off 0 bases at V and 9 bases at J, with 12 bases between the two ends. Written as DNA, the CDR3 is TGTGCCAGCAGCCAAGAGGAGGGTCAGAGTTCACCCCTCCACTTT. Its translation: CASSQEEGQSSPLHF.

This chain uses TRBV4-3 with TRBJ2-2, with D maybe TRBD2 (5 bases). Germline CDR1 and CDR2: LGHNA and YSLEER. V was clipped by 0 bases and J by 0 bases, with 5 bases between them. This CDR3 comprises 15 residues. The DNA of the CDR3 is TGCGCCAGCAGCCAAGACGGGACGAACACCGGGGAGCTGTTTTTT. Translated: CASSQDGTNTGELFF.

This clonotype was found a few times. The chain carries TRBV7-3 and TRBJ2-5, with 7 bases aligning to TRBD2. The CDR3 runs 13 residues. With 5 bases clipped from V and 5 bases from J, the junction kept 5 bases outside the gene matches. Per the germline V gene, CDR1 is SGHTA and CDR2 is FQGTGA. The CDR3 nucleotides are TGTGCCAGCAGCCCTGGACTAGGGGAGACCCAGTACTTC. Translating it yields CASSPGLGETQYF.

A few counts support this clonotype. This chain uses TRBV4-3 with TRBJ2-2; 11 nucleotides match TRBD2. V gave up 4 bases and J gave up 7 bases; unmatched junction bases: 8. The CDR3 length is 16 residues. CDR1 and CDR2 (germline): LGHNA, YSLEER. The CDR3, as DNA: TGCGCCAGCAGCCTTATAGCGGGGGGGCGGTACGGGGAGCTGTTTTTT. Amino acid sequence: CASSLIAGGRYGELFF.

This CDR3 is CASSQTPGSGLQPQHF. CDR3 DNA: TGCGCCAGCAGTCAAACCCCAGGGTCCGGGCTTCAGCCCCAGCATTTT. This chain links TRBV5-1 with TRBJ1-5, with a tentative D call TRBD1 (5 bases). Germline CDR1 reads SGHRS; CDR2 reads YFSETQ. This CDR3 has 16 residues. Trimming removed 5 bases from V and 6 bases from J, with 21 bases in between.

The chain is built from TRBV29-1 and TRBJ2-7; 8 bases line up with TRBD1. V gave up 6 bases and J gave up 2 bases; unmatched junction bases: 9. The CDR3 is 14 amino acids. The germline CDR1 and CDR2 sequences are SQVTM and ANQGSEA. CDR3 in amino acids: CSVAGTGSAYEQYF. The CDR3 DNA follows: TGCAGCGTGGCCGGGACAGGTAGTGCCTACGAGCAGTACTTC.

This chain joins TRBV4-3 and TRBJ2-2, with D hard to call. The CDR3 runs 16 residues. Germline CDR1 and CDR2: LGHNA and YSLEER. The germline V and J ends were trimmed by 1 base and 2 bases, with 11 bases remaining between them. The CDR3, as DNA: TGCGCCAGCAGCCAAGGGTCAGTTGCAAACACCGGGGAGCTGTTTTTT. It codes for CASSQGSVANTGELFF.

The chain carries TRBV18 and TRBJ2-5, with unresolved D. This CDR3 is built from 13 residues. Germline V lookup: CDR1 KGHSH, CDR2 LQKENI. V was pared by 3 bases and J by 5 bases, with 10 bases between. For the CDR3, the DNA is TGTGCCAGCTCACCCCATGAGAGGGAGACCCAGTACTTC. This gives the protein CASSPHERETQYF.

This chain uses TRBV13 with TRBJ1-2, with 7 bases matching TRBD1. The CDR3 runs to 14 residues. Trimming removed 3 bases from V and 2 bases from J; junction bases left unmatched: 3. Germline assignment: CDR1 PRHDT and CDR2 FYEKMQ (reference sequence). This chain's CDR3 is CASSLGQPNYGYTF. For the CDR3, the DNA is TGTGCCAGCAGCTTGGGACAGCCCAACTATGGCTACACCTTC.

This clonotype was seen more than once but under ten times. The V call is TRBV14, the J call TRBJ1-1, with a weak D call TRBD1 (5 bases). From germline, CDR1 is SGHDN and CDR2 FVKESK. Trimming removed 8 bases from V and 10 bases from J, with 17 bases in between. This CDR3 spans 12 amino acids. The CDR3 region has the DNA TGTGCCAGCGCCGCGGGGTGGGGCCGAGCTTTCTTT. It specifies CASAAGWGRAFF.

The chain combines TRBV28 with TRBJ2-5; 12 bases fit TRBD1. Trimming removed 8 bases from V and 5 bases from J; junction bases left unmatched: 6. The CDR3 totals 14 residues. The V gene's germline CDR1 is MDHEN and CDR2 SYDVKM. The CDR3, as DNA: TGTGCCAGCTACGGGACAGGGGGCCGGGAGACCCAGTACTTC. The encoded protein is CASYGTGGRETQYF.